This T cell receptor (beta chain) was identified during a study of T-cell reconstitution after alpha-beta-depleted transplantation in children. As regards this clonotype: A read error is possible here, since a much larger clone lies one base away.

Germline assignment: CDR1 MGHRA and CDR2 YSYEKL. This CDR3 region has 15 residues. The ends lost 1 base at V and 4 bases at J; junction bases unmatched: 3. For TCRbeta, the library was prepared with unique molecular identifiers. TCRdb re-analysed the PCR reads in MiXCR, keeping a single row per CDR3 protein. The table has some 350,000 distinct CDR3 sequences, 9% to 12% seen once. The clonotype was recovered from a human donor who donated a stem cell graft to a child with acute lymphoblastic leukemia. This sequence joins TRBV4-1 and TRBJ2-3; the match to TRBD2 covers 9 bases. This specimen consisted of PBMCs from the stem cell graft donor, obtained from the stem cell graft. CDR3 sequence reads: CASSQVAGGADTQYF. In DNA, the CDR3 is TGCGCCAGCAGCCAAGTGGCGGGAGGGGCAGATACGCAGTATTTT.